This T cell receptor (beta chain) was captured by sequencing in a study of human T cells and chemical hapten exposure (dated by TCRdb to 2020 to 2023). Broadly, across the study: For sensitization, 2% DPC in acetone was applied to a 2 cm by 2 cm area of upper inner arm skin. Weekly therapeutic DPC doses were additionally applied to the scalp of patients throughout the roughly 23-week study period. Patch tests used Finn chambers with 0.01% DPC on the upper back, scored after 6 days by International Contact Dermatitis Research Group standards. Most of the patients in the cohort were female, and the cohort covered alopecia areata with under or over 50% scalp involvement, alopecia totalis and alopecia universalis. Libraries were combined into a pool for sequencing, and differences in TCR yield between samples came mainly from small differences in library volumes within the pool. The study tracked peripheral blood TCR repertoire changes in vivo during primary and secondary sensitization to the hapten diphenylcyclopropenone (DPC) in alopecia patients. Patient blood was sampled pre-sensitization (week 0) and at 2, 6 and about 24 weeks after DPC sensitization. About 28 alopecia patients gave blood for TCR sequencing at one to four time points (pre-sensitization, 2, 6 and 24 weeks). The paper as a whole reports these results and caveats: DPC sensitization did not change how many TCRs were above 1 in 1000 frequency, and no evidence was found of alterations in global repertoire structure. Because all patients had alopecia, a presumed autoimmune disease, the immune response of the patients might differ from that of healthy individuals. The number of PT1 expanded TCRs positively correlated with patch test score, significant at thresholds 8, 16 and 32 but not 4. Expanded TCRs formed significantly more large CDR3 similarity clusters than pre-sensitization or healthy control sets, consistent with antigen-driven responses. Repeated subsampling changed both the strength of the expansion versus patch-test correlation and the threshold at which that correlation became significant.

Receptors were amplified or captured by RACE. Instrument on record: NextSeq 500. Library preparation attached unique molecular identifiers to individual cDNA molecules for quantitative, reproducible TCR counting. For every blood RNA sample, sequencing covered both the TCR alpha and TCR beta chains. Turning to the authors' computational methods: Samples had a median of 95,638 TCRs, with a range from roughly 20,000 to 690,600. V, J and CDR3 annotation of the TCR reads was carried out using the Decombinator software suite. For PS versus PT1 abundance plots, all samples were subsampled to the same number of TCRs (28,000). TCRs were defined as expanded if absent before sensitization and observed at least eight times at the 2-week time point. The raw public reads went through TCRdb reprocessing: fastp at Q25, MiXCR clone calling, in-frame beta chains kept. Every entry covers one CDR3 protein and lists the most common genes and DNA from its rows. TCRdb, rather than the study authors, made the V and J calls. The sample table holds 85,000 to 100,000 distinct CDR3 sequences, of which over 10% were seen once. The leading ten clones occupy approximately 2% of the sample.

Based on the germline V gene, the CDR1 and CDR2 sequences are ENHRY and SYGVKD. Here V drops 6 bases and J drops 3 bases, and the junction holds 3 bases not matched to any gene. Inclusive of the bounding cysteine and phenylalanine, the CDR3 is 13 residues long. The CDR3 DNA has 39 bases and is translated from base 1. This specimen's time point label, interpreted: patch test 1, 2 weeks after DPC sensitization. Per the publication, the treatment or condition label means: therapeutic diphenylcyclopropenone sensitization with weekly scalp DPC. Blood at each patch-test visit was drawn before the patch test was applied. Patients were considered eligible if aged 18 to 70, diagnosed with alopecia and deemed suitable for DPC therapy, and patients were excluded if pregnant. Unfractionated whole blood was collected in Tempus Blood RNA tubes, and total RNA was extracted from that blood. This clonotype appeared a few times. Its antigen is currently not known. No much larger clone exists at a distance of one base, and base qualities are not known.

Sequenced material: whole blood, taken in connection with sensitization to the hapten diphenylcyclopropenone (DPC). The sequence derives from a woman between 35 and 50 years old with alopecia areata. Some clones in this sample may be carry-over from other donors' samples. This chain joins TRBV10-3 to TRBJ2-7, and 9 junction bases match TRBD1. The CDR3 reads as follows: CAIRGQGVYEQYF. The bases read TGTGCCATCAGGGGACAGGGTGTCTACGAGCAGTACTTC.